What follows are 31 T cell receptor beta chains derived from one specimen sequenced in a study of blood T cells in healthy people across ages. With a J-beta primer mix and a sample-barcoded 5' primer, a second PCR ran about 7 to 12 cycles. Via MiXCR, TCRdb re-called the 5' RACE reads, giving one row per CDR3 protein. The sample consists of more than 650,000 distinct CDR3 sequences, less than 70% of them appearing once. Sequenced input: blood. Receptors were obtained from an older man in good health.

The rearrangement uses TRBV20-1 and TRBJ1-1; D ambiguous. Germline V gene data show CDR1 as DFQATT and CDR2 as SNEGSKA (reference sequence). The CDR3 contains 13 residues. V was cut by 5 bases and J by 5 bases, with 15 bases left in between. DNA for the CDR3: TGCAGTGCTCCCTTCGATGGCGGGACTGAAGCTTTCTTT. Its protein product is CSAPFDGGTEAFF.

V gene TRBV5-6 combines with J gene TRBJ2-7; 8 bases are shared with TRBD1. The DNA end favors TRBJ2-5, so the J call may be wrong. Germline CDR1 is SGHDT and CDR2 is YYEEEE. CDR3 length: 14 amino acids. CDR3 sequence (DNA): TGTGCCAGTAGCGTGACAGGGGAGCAAGAGACCCAGTACTTC. Amino acids: CASSVTGEQETQYF.

V is TRBV29-1 and J is TRBJ1-2; D is undetermined. V dropped 6 bases and J dropped 0 bases, with 14 bases sitting between them. The V gene's germline CDR1 is SQVTM and CDR2 ANQGSEA. CDR3 length: 14 amino acids. CDR3 sequence: CSVTLQSPNYGYTF. In nucleotides, the CDR3 is TGCAGCGTAACACTACAGAGCCCTAACTATGGCTACACCTTC.

This clonotype was seen only a few times. This chain uses TRBV29-1 with TRBJ2-2; D is possibly TRBD1 (6 bases). The V gene's germline CDR1 is SQVTM and CDR2 ANQGSEA. Deletions cut 7 bases from V and 0 bases from J, with 12 bases between. This CDR3 has 14 amino acids. The DNA for the CDR3 is TGCAGCGCGACCGGGACACCGAACACCGGGGAGCTGTTTTTT. It yields the protein CSATGTPNTGELFF.

The genes are TRBV25-1 and TRBJ2-3, with TRBD1 matching 11 bases. Per the germline V gene, CDR1 is MGHDK and CDR2 is SYGVNS. Losses at the gene ends were 5 bases for V and 4 bases for J; bases not matched to a gene: 5. The CDR3 sequence is 15 residues long. This chain's CDR3 is CASSIGQGASDTQYF. Written as DNA, the CDR3 is TGTGCCAGCAGTATCGGACAGGGGGCCTCAGATACGCAGTATTTT.

The chain links TRBV12-5 to TRBJ1-2; maybe TRBD1 (5 bases). The CDR3 has 15 residues. V lost 9 bases and J lost 3, with 20 bases in between. Per germline, CDR1 LGHNT and CDR2 FRNRAP. The CDR3 nucleotides read TGTGCTAGCCAACCAGTTCAGGGTTCCCACTATGGCTACACCTTC. Protein sequence: CASQPVQGSHYGYTF.

As concerns this clonotype: At one of its ends the junction is not consistent with the germline gene, which may arise from a read error. The V call is TRBV30, the J call TRBJ2-1; 8 bases line up with TRBD1. The CDR3 covers 18 residues. CDR1 is GTSNPN, CDR2 SVGIG, per germline (reference sequence). CDR3 protein: CAWSPHGPRQGIYNGQFF. CDR3 nucleotides: TGTGCCTGGAGTCCTCACGGCCCCAGACAGGGGATCTACAATGGGCAGTTCTTC.

About this clonotype: Germline is not matched at one junction end, which may reflect a read error. This chain joins TRBV4-1 and TRBJ2-7, with 9 positions matching TRBD1. Per the germline V gene, CDR1 is MGHRA and CDR2 is YSYEKL. The length of the CDR3 is 16 residues. In DNA form, the CDR3 reads TGCGCCTGCAGCCGAGGACAGGGGTCCCCCTCCTACGAGCAGTACTTC. Encoded protein: CACSRGQGSPSYEQYF.

The table lists this clonotype with a few counts. J is TRBJ2-1 and V is TRBV20-1; TRBD2 aligns across 9 bases. V shed 3 bases and J 7 bases; nucleotides not matched to a gene: 4. CDR1 is DFQATT and CDR2 is SNEGSKA in the germline V gene (reference sequence). The CDR3 loop spans 13 amino acids. CDR3 loop: CSARASGINEQFF. CDR3 bases: TGCAGTGCTAGGGCTAGCGGGATTAATGAGCAGTTCTTC.

This clonotype was seen only once. J is TRBJ2-3 and V is TRBV6-1; 7 bases agree with TRBD1. The CDR3 loop spans 13 amino acids. Germline V CDR1 and CDR2: MNHNS, SASEGT. With 6 bases clipped from V and 4 bases from J, the junction kept 4 bases outside the gene matches. CDR3 loop: CASRSTGADTQYF. As DNA, the CDR3 is TGTGCCAGCAGAAGTACAGGGGCAGATACGCAGTATTTT.

V gene TRBV5-1 combines with J gene TRBJ1-4, with D perhaps matching TRBD1 (6 bases). This CDR3 is built from 15 residues. V was cut by 4 bases and J by 3 bases, with 13 bases left in between. Germline CDR1 SGHRS, CDR2 YFSETQ. CDR3 region: CASSTAGGPNEKLFF. The CDR3 nucleotides read TGCGCCAGCAGCACCGCGGGGGGCCCTAATGAAAAACTGTTTTTT.

This chain uses TRBV7-3 with TRBJ2-2, with D possibly being TRBD2 (5 bases). The germline gives CDR1 SGHTA, CDR2 FQGTGA. The V and J ends lost 4 bases and 4 bases respectively, with 13 bases between them. CDR3 size: 15 residues. This CDR3 reads CASSSGERRTGELFF. As DNA, the CDR3 is TGTGCCAGCAGCTCCGGGGAGAGGCGCACCGGGGAGCTGTTTTTT.

CDR3 loop: CASSESGRGRADTQYF. CDR3 DNA sequence: TGTGCCAGCAGTGAATCCGGCAGGGGGAGAGCAGATACGCAGTATTTT. The chain employs TRBV25-1 and TRBJ2-3; 7 bases map to TRBD1. CDR1 and CDR2 (germline): MGHDK, SYGVNS. Losses at the gene ends were 1 base for V and 4 bases for J; bases not matched to a gene: 8. CDR3 length equals 16 residues.

J is TRBJ1-1 and V is TRBV20-1; D is unclear. Germline V gene data show CDR1 as DFQATT and CDR2 as SNEGSKA (reference sequence). Trimming took 0 bases from V and 4 from J, leaving 12 bases between them. The CDR3 extends over 14 amino acids. This CDR3 is CSARDHRGFTEAFF. CDR3 nucleotide sequence: TGCAGTGCTAGAGACCACAGAGGTTTCACTGAAGCTTTCTTT.

This clonotype was detected only a few times. V gene TRBV20-1 combines with J gene TRBJ2-7; TRBD1 matches at 7 bases. V shed 6 bases and J 1 base; nucleotides not matched to a gene: 9. Germline V gene lookup returns CDR1 DFQATT and CDR2 SNEGSKA (reference sequence). This CDR3 comprises 14 residues. CDR3 sequence reads: CSARTGARSYEQYF. CDR3 sequence (DNA): TGCAGTGCCCGAACAGGGGCGAGGTCCTACGAGCAGTACTTC.

This clonotype was observed a handful of times. The chain couples TRBV20-1 to TRBJ2-1; 14 nucleotides agree with TRBD2. Unmatched junction bases numbered 5, after V lost 3 bases and J lost 7 bases. This CDR3 comprises 15 residues. CDR1 is DFQATT and CDR2 is SNEGSKA in the germline V gene (reference sequence). The chain's CDR3 is CSARGGTSGSNEQFF. The CDR3 DNA follows: TGCAGTGCTAGGGGAGGGACTAGCGGGAGTAATGAGCAGTTCTTC.

The V call is TRBV5-6, the J call TRBJ1-1; maybe TRBD1 (5 bases). Germline V CDR1 and CDR2: SGHDT, YYEEEE. This CDR3 has 16 residues. Trimming took 2 bases from V and 0 from J, leaving 14 bases between them. Here the CDR3 reads CASSLWGRLVNTEAFF. Here the CDR3 DNA reads TGTGCCAGCAGCTTATGGGGCCGGCTGGTGAACACTGAAGCTTTCTTT. Together with reference TRBV5-6 and TRBJ1-1, the CDR3 gives the full variable domain: DAGVTQSPTHLIKTRGQQVTLRCSPKSGHDTVSWYQQALGQGPQFIFQYYEEEERQRGNFPDRFSGHQFPNYSSELNVNALLLGDSALYLCASSLWGRLVNTEAFFGQGTRLTVV.

The sample holds a few counts of this clonotype. The CDR3 reads CASSDPDRVAGEQYF. The CDR3 region has the DNA TGTGCCAGCAGTGATCCTGACAGGGTCGCCGGCGAGCAGTACTTC. The chain employs TRBV25-1 and TRBJ2-5; 7 bases are a match to TRBD1. The J call may be wrong; the DNA end is better matched by TRBJ2-7. Germline V gene lookup returns CDR1 MGHDK and CDR2 SYGVNS. The CDR3 extends over 15 amino acids.

On this clonotype: One end of the junction fails to match germline, which may point to a read error. The chain employs TRBV20-1 and TRBJ2-7, with 11 bases aligning to TRBD1. The CDR3 extends over 15 amino acids. CDR1 and CDR2 from the germline V gene are DFQATT and SNEGSKA (reference sequence). CDR3 bases: TGCAGTGCTAGAGATTCTAGGACAGGGGGCGGCGAGCAGGACTTC. Its protein product is CSARDSRTGGGEQDF.

The chain recombines TRBV11-1 with TRBJ1-1, with D uncertain. Germline CDR1 and CDR2: SGHAT and FQDESV (reference sequence). Trimming removed 2 bases at V and 2 bases at J, with 6 bases between. The CDR3 has 13 residues. CDR3 nucleotide sequence: TGTGCCAGCAGCTTACCCCCTAACACTGAAGCTTTCTTT. As protein: CASSLPPNTEAFF.

About this clonotype: At one end, the junction sequence differs from germline, possibly due to a read error. This rearrangement joins TRBV20-1 to TRBJ1-5; D might be TRBD1 (5 bases). This CDR3 spans 13 amino acids. CDR1 DFQATT and CDR2 SNEGSKA come from the germline V gene (reference sequence). The CDR3 region is CSARAGDNQPQHF. The CDR3 DNA reads TGCAGTGCCCGGGCGGGGGATAATCAGCCCCAGCATTTC.

This clonotype was seen a handful of times. The chain combines TRBV10-3 with TRBJ2-7; perhaps TRBD2 as D (6 bases). Germline V gene data show CDR1 as ENHRY and CDR2 as SYGVKD. V gave up 5 bases and J gave up 2 bases, with 10 bases separating them. The length of the CDR3 is 13 residues. Here the CDR3 reads CAISWTGAYEQYF. As DNA, the CDR3 is TGTGCCATCAGTTGGACGGGGGCCTACGAGCAGTACTTC.

This clonotype has only a few counts. The chain is built from TRBV7-2 and TRBJ2-1; 12 nucleotides match TRBD2. There are 14 residues in the CDR3. V was clipped by 8 bases and J by 8 bases; unmatched bases: 7. Germline loops: CDR1 SGHTA, CDR2 FQGNSA. CDR3 coding DNA: TGTGCCAGCGCCCAGGGACTAGCGGGCCATGAGCAGTTCTTC. It specifies CASAQGLAGHEQFF.

This clonotype was recorded a few times. The chain employs TRBV28 and TRBJ2-7, with 10 bases matching TRBD2. The germline V gene encodes CDR1 MDHEN and CDR2 SYDVKM. Trimming at V came to 4 bases and at J to 5 bases, leaving 5 bases not matched to a gene. The CDR3 extends over 14 amino acids. CDR3 region: CASSYLAGAHEQYF. CDR3 bases: TGTGCCAGCAGTTATCTAGCGGGAGCTCACGAGCAGTACTTC.

Notes on this clonotype: This clone may be a read error of a much larger clone one base away. The gene calls are TRBV12-3 or TRBV12-4 and TRBJ1-1, with D perhaps TRBD1 (5 bases). This CDR3 is built from 14 residues. The CDR3 region is CASRLPGPNTVAFF. The DNA of the CDR3 is TGTGCCAGCAGGCTGCCGGGACCTAACACTGTAGCTTTCTTT.

This clonotype was found a few times. The rearrangement links TRBV7-2 to TRBJ2-7; D possibly corresponds to TRBD1 (5 bases). Germline V lookup: CDR1 SGHTA, CDR2 FQGNSA. CDR3 length: 14 amino acids. The V end lost 2 bases, the J end lost 0 bases, and 8 bases lay between the germline ends. For the CDR3, the DNA is TGTGCCAGCAGCTTATCAGGGTTCTCCTACGAGCAGTACTTC. Translated: CASSLSGFSYEQYF.

The chain combines TRBV7-2 with TRBJ2-4; a possible D gene is TRBD1 (7 bases). This CDR3 comprises 15 residues. V shed 5 bases and J shed 3 bases, with 14 bases lying between them. Germline CDR1 reads SGHTA; CDR2 reads FQGNSA. The CDR3 loop is CASSPGRGVKNIQYF. CDR3 coding DNA: TGTGCCAGCAGCCCGGGCAGGGGGGTCAAAAACATTCAGTACTTC. The whole variable domain, remainder taken from reference TRBV7-2 and TRBJ2-4, is GAGVSQSPSNKVTEKGKDVELRCDPISGHTALYWYRQSLGQGLEFLIYFQGNSAPDKSGLPSDRFSAERTGGSVSTLTIQRTQQEDSAVYLCASSPGRGVKNIQYFGAGTRLSVL.

For this clonotype: This may stem from a read error, because a much larger clone lies one nucleotide away. CDR3 sequence: CTSSEQAAAYNEQFF. The DNA for the CDR3 is TGTACCAGCAGTGAACAGGCGGCCGCGTACAATGAGCAGTTCTTC. The rearrangement joins TRBV6-1 to TRBJ2-1, with D perhaps TRBD1 (5 bases). This CDR3 comprises 15 residues. The germline V gene has CDR1 MNHNS and CDR2 SASEGT.

By frequency in the sample, this clonotype is medium-sized. V usage is TRBV10-3 and J usage is TRBJ2-7; D remains ambiguous. This CDR3 contains 13 residues. Trimming pared 3 bases from V and 2 bases from J, leaving 8 bases between. CDR1 ENHRY and CDR2 SYGVKD come from the germline V gene. The CDR3 sequence: CAISEDTAYEQYF. The CDR3 DNA follows: TGTGCCATCAGTGAAGACACAGCCTACGAGCAGTACTTC.

The genes are TRBV7-9 and TRBJ2-2; TRBD2 aligns across 13 bases. The V gene end was trimmed by 5 bases and the J gene end by 5 bases; junction bases not matched to a gene: 11. This CDR3 is built from 18 residues. CDR1 is SEHNR and CDR2 is FQNEAQ in the germline V gene (reference sequence). CDR3 sequence (DNA): TGTGCCAGCAGCCAAGTGACTAGCGGGGGGCCGGGGACCGGGGAGCTGTTTTTT. Its protein is CASSQVTSGGPGTGELFF.

The table lists this clonotype with a few counts. This chain joins TRBV10-3 and TRBJ2-3, with 13 bases fitting TRBD2. Germline loops: CDR1 ENHRY, CDR2 SYGVKD. The junction had 5 bases not matched to a gene; V was cut back by 7 bases and J by 4 bases. There are 15 residues in the CDR3. CDR3 residues: CAINPGLAGSDTQYF. The DNA of the CDR3 is TGTGCCATCAATCCGGGACTAGCGGGATCAGATACGCAGTATTTT.